This T cell receptor beta chain was documented in a study of blood T cell repertoires in COVID-19. Study at large: Donors in the United States, Italy and Spain gave samples during acute or convalescent COVID-19.

Source study methods: Using reference gene primer amplification, nucleated cell counts were estimated. Repertoires were generated with immunoSEQ multiplex PCR, while TCRdb's copy carries only in-frame clones and drops some. That table supplies the V and J calls and clone size; D and trimming were determined from the DNA. The sample shows 60,000 to 85,000 clones, 70% to 90% of them seen only once. Trimming at V came to 4 bases and at J to 9 bases, leaving 11 bases not matched to a gene. Per germline, CDR1 MNHEY and CDR2 SVGAGI. CDR3 length: 15 residues. Specimen: peripheral blood. This sequence was found in a man between 60 and 75 years old with COVID-19, enrolled during active disease. The chain joins TRBV6-5 to TRBJ2-1; TRBD2 matches at 8 bases. The chain's CDR3 is CASSWLAGGEGEQFF. DNA of the CDR3: TGTGCCAGCAGTTGGCTAGCGGGTGGGGAGGGTGAGCAGTTCTTC.